This paragraph covers one T cell receptor (beta chain) sequence. Antigen unknown. Germline V gene sequence: CDR1 MNHEY, CDR2 SVGAGI. Trimming removed 7 bases at V and 2 bases at J, with 15 bases between. The CDR3 has 14 residues. The sample belongs to a study of cytotoxic CD8 clonotypes in ibrutinib-treated CLL. Libraries were prepared by immunoSEQ multiplex PCR; TCRdb keeps only in-frame clonotypes and omits some of them. The repertoire holds some 27,000 clones, approximately 57% seen once, with around 5% in the top ten. Study findings and constraints: Patients had baseline clonality above age-matched healthy donors, and this clonality moved with circulating CD8+ T-cell counts.

The receptor was derived from a human donor with chronic lymphocytic leukemia. This sample comprised PBMCs, obtained before ibrutinib treatment. The rearrangement links TRBV6-5 to TRBJ2-7, with D uncertain. The CDR3 is CASKSAPTTYEQYF. DNA for the CDR3: TGTGCCAGCAAGTCAGCGCCTACAACCTACGAGCAGTACTTC.